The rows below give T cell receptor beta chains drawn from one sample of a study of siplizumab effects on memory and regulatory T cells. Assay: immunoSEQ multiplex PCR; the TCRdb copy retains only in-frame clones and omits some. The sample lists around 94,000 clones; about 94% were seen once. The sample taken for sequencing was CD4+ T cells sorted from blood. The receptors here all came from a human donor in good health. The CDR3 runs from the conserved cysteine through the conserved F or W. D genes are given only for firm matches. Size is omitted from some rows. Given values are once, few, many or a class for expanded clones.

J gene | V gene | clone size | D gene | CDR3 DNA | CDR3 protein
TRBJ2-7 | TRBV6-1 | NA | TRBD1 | TGTGCCAGCACTTTAACAGGGGGCTACGAGCAGTACTTC | CASTLTGGYEQYF
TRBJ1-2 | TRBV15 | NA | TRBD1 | TGTGCCACCAGCGTCTCCATCGGACAGGGGGCTAACGGCTACACCTTC | CATSVSIGQGANGYTF
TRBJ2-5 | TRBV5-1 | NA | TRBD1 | TGCGCCAGCACCCCCGGGACAGGGACGGACCTATACCCCCGGTGGGAGACCCAGTACTTC | CASTPGTGTDLYPRWETQYF
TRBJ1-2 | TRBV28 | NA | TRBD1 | TGTGCCAGCAGTTTTCTCCCCACTGGGACAGGGCCTAACTATGGCTACACCTTC | CASSFLPTGTGPNYGYTF
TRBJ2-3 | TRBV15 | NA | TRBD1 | TGTGCCACCAGCGGGACAGGGAGGATGGATACGCAGTATTTT | CATSGTGRMDTQYF
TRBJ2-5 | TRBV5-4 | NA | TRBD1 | TGTGCCAGCAGCGCGGAACAGGGGCGGCCGGAGACCCAGTACTTC | CASSAEQGRPETQYF
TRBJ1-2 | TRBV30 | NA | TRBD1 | TGTGCCTGGAGTCTAGAGACAGGGATGGATGGCCACACCTTC | CAWSLETGMDGHTF
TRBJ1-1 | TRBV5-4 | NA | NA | TGTGCCAGCAGCTTGGCCGGGGCCACTGAAGCTTTCTTT | CASSLAGATEAFF
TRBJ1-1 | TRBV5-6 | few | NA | TGTGCCAGCAGCTTGGGTTTATACGAAGCTTTCTTT | CASSLGLYEAFF
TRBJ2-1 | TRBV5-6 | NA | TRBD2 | TGTGCCAGCAGCTTGCCTACTAGCGGGAGGGTTAATGAGCAGTTCTTC | CASSLPTSGRVNEQFF
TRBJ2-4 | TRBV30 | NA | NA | TGTGCCTGGAGTGTACAAATAGAGGGTTTCGCCAAAAACATTCAGTACTTC | CAWSVQIEGFAKNIQYF
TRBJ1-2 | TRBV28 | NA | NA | TGTGCCACCGAGGGAAGAAGTTTCTATGGCTACACCTTC | CATEGRSFYGYTF
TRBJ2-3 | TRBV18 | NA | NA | TGTGCCAGCTCAAGAACTCGGGGGTTTAAAGATACGCAGTATTTT | CASSRTRGFKDTQYF
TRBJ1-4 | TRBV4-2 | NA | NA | TGTGCCAGCAGCCAAGCTTTTTCCGTACTGTTTTTT | CASSQAFSVLFF
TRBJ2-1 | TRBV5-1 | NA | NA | TGCGCCAGCAGCTCTGCCTATGAGCAGTTCTTC | CASSSAYEQFF
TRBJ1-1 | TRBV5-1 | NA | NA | TGCGCCAGCAGCTTGGTCGCGGGGACTGAAGCTTTCTTT | CASSLVAGTEAFF
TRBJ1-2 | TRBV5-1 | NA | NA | TGCGCCAGCAGCTTGGGAGCCCAGGGTGGCTACACCTTC | CASSLGAQGGYTF
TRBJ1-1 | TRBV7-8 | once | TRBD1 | TGTGCCAGCAGCTATTACAGGGGGAACACTGAAGCTTTCTTT | CASSYYRGNTEAFF
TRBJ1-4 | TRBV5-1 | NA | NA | TGCGCCAGCCGACCGGGTGGAAATGAAAAACTGTTTTTT | CASRPGGNEKLFF
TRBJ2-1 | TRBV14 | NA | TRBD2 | TGTGCCAGCAGCTCTCGACCCTGGACTAGCGGGAATGAGCAGTTCTTC | CASSSRPWTSGNEQFF
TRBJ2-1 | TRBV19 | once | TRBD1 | TGTGCCAGTAACCTCAGGGGGCGGAATAAGCAGTTCTTC | CASNLRGRNKQFF
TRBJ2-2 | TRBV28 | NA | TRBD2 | TGTGCCAGCAGTTCAGCGGGAGTAAAGACCGGGGAGCTGTTTTTT | CASSSAGVKTGELFF
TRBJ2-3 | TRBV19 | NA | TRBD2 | TGTGCCAGTAGTCTAATCGGGAGGACTAGCACAGATACGCAGTATTTT | CASSLIGRTSTDTQYF
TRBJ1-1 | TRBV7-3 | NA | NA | TGTGCCAGCAGCTTGACGGGTGGTGAAGCTTTCTTT | CASSLTGGEAFF
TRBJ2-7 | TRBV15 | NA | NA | TGTGCCACCAGCAGGGAGTATGGGTACGAGCAGTACTTC | CATSREYGYEQYF
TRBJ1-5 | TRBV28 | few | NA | TGTGCCAGCAGTTTACGATCTAGCAATCAGCCCCAGCATTTT | CASSLRSSNQPQHF
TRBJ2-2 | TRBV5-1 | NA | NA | TGCGCCAGCAGCTCCGGTCCCGGGACTTCGAACACCGGGGAGCTGTTTTTT | CASSSGPGTSNTGELFF
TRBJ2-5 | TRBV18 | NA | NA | TGTGCCAGCTCACCGGGTGGGACGGTGGGCCGCGAGACCCAGTACTTC | CASSPGGTVGRETQYF
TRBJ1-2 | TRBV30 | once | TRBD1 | TGTGCCTGGAGTCCAGGACAGGGGAGGAAAGGCTACACCTTC | CAWSPGQGRKGYTF
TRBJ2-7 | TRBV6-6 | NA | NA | TGTGCCAGCAGGGAACGGTTTACTGAGCAGTACTTC | CASRERFTEQYF
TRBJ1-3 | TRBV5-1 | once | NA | TGCGCCAGCAGCTTGACTTATTCGGGTCTGGACACCATATATTTT | CASSLTYSGLDTIYF
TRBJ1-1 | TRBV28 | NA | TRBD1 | TGTGCCAGCGGATCGAGGACAGGGAGGAACACTGAAGCTTTCTTT | CASGSRTGRNTEAFF
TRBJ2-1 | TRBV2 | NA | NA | TGTGCCAGCAGTGTTATGGGAAATGAGCAGTTCTTC | CASSVMGNEQFF
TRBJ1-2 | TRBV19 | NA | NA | TGTGCCAGTAGTCCCGAGGGGCTGAGTGGCTACACCTTC | CASSPEGLSGYTF
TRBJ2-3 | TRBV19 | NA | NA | TGTGCCAGTAGTATGAACATAAGGGATACGCAGTATTTT | CASSMNIRDTQYF
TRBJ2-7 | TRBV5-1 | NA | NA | TGCGCCAGCAGCTTCGAACCGGCGGGACGGCCTACGGACGAGCAGTACTTC | CASSFEPAGRPTDEQYF
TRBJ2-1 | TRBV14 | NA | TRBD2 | TGTGCCAGCAGCCTGTCTAGCGGCAATTACAATGAGCAGTTCTTC | CASSLSSGNYNEQFF
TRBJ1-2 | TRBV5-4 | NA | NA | TGTGCCAGCAGCTTGTGGGGGCTGAACTATGGCTACACCTTC | CASSLWGLNYGYTF
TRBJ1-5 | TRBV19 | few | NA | TGTGCCAGTAGTATACAGAAGAATCAGCCCCAGCATTTT | CASSIQKNQPQHF
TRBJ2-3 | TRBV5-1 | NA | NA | TGCGCCAGCAGCACCCTAGCAATCGGCACAGATACGCAGTATTTT | CASSTLAIGTDTQYF
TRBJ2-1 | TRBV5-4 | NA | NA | TGTGCCAGCAGCTTTGGACAGTCCTACAATGAGCAGTTCTTC | CASSFGQSYNEQFF
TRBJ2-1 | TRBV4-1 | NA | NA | TGCGCCAGCAGCCAAGAGGGAAGAACCTACAATGAGCAGTTCTTC | CASSQEGRTYNEQFF
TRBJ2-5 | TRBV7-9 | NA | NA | TGTGCCAGCAGCTTGCAGATAAAAGAGACCCAGTACTTC | CASSLQIKETQYF
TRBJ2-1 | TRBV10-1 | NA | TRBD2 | TGCGCCAGCAGTGAGTCCCAGACTAGCGGGAGAGGCTCCTACAATGAGCAGTTCTTC | CASSESQTSGRGSYNEQFF
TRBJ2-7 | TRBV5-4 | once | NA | TGTGCCAGCAGCAAACAAACGGGTCGCTCCTACGAGCAGTACTTC | CASSKQTGRSYEQYF
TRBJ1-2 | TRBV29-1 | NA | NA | TGCAGCGCCACAGGATCCTATGGCTACACCTTC | CSATGSYGYTF
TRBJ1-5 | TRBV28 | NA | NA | TGTGCCAGCAGTTTTACCGGGTCTAGCAATCAGCCCCAGCATTTT | CASSFTGSSNQPQHF
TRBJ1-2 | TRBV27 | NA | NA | TGTGCCAGCAGCCCCGGGGGACCTGGCTACACCTTC | CASSPGGPGYTF
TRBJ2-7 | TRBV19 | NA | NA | TGTGCCAGTAGAGGGTGGGTAGGACAGTCGTCCTACGAGCAGTACTTC | CASRGWVGQSSYEQYF
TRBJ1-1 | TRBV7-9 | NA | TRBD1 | TGTGCCAGCAGCGAGACAGGGGAACTAAGAGAGAACACTGAAGCTTTCTTT | CASSETGELRENTEAFF
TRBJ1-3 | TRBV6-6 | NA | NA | TGTGCCAGCAGTCTCCGGGGGTCTAATGGAAACACCATATATTTT | CASSLRGSNGNTIYF
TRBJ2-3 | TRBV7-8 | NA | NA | TGTGCCAGCAGCTTAGTGGATCTTGGTGTACCCACAGATACGCAGTATTTT | CASSLVDLGVPTDTQYF
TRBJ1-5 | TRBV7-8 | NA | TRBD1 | TGTGCCAGCAGCTTAACGACAGGGAGTATTGGGACCCAGCATTTT | CASSLTTGSIGTQHF
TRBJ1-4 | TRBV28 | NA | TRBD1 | TGTGCCAGCAGGGGACAGATTGCAACTAATGAAAAACTGTTTTTT | CASRGQIATNEKLFF